A selection of T cell receptor beta chains follows, all from one sample in a study of early stage breast cancer tumors. The table came from immunoSEQ multiplex PCR; TCRdb's copy has only in-frame clones and leaves some out. The table includes some 20,000 clones, 80% to 90% detected once. Sequences were obtained from blood. These receptors originate from a person between 70 and 80 years old with breast cancer. CDR3s leave out the opening cysteine and the closing phenylalanine or tryptophan.

v_gene: TRBV6-1; CDR3aa: ASSGHLNQPQH
v_gene: TRBV11-2; CDR3aa: ASSLDRDTLAKNIQY
v_gene: TRBV19; CDR3aa: ASSAGQGVRGYT
v_gene: TRBV2; CDR3aa: ASSTGGALTGELF
v_gene: TRBV28; CDR3aa: ASSRTGKTGANVLT
v_gene: TRBV5-1; CDR3aa: ASSPRRGGDNEQF
v_gene: TRBV5-8; CDR3aa: ASSLGQGARGPKNIQY
v_gene: TRBV15; CDR3aa: ATSRDRENTEAF
v_gene: TRBV7-3; CDR3aa: ASSLTEKTANTEAF
v_gene: TRBV18; CDR3aa: ASSPSRTEAF
v_gene: TRBV7-2; CDR3aa: ASGGTGERGEQY
v_gene: TRBV4-1; CDR3aa: ASSPRELNTEAF
v_gene: TRBV4-2; CDR3aa: ASSQEQGQGSGNTIY
v_gene: TRBV7-3; CDR3aa: ASSLTSQVLNTEAF
v_gene: TRBV27; CDR3aa: ASRSSGLRGYT
v_gene: TRBV7-2; CDR3aa: ASSRDQVSGNTIY
v_gene: TRBV5-4; CDR3aa: ASSLGGSGRSSYNEQF
v_gene: TRBV9; CDR3aa: ASSVDWQGGTEAF
v_gene: TRBV19; CDR3aa: ASSPGQAYSGNTIY
v_gene: TRBV18; CDR3aa: ASSPNLQGIDEQY
v_gene: TRBV10-3; CDR3aa: AIRGTSGGAPYEQY
v_gene: TRBV6-1; CDR3aa: ASSFSEGVYEQY
v_gene: TRBV18; CDR3aa: ASSLSGTGEYGQY
v_gene: TRBV6-1; CDR3aa: ASTWTGEVYEQY
v_gene: TRBV20-1; CDR3aa: SAIYSDTQY
v_gene: TRBV29-1; CDR3aa: SARTGDYGYT
v_gene: TRBV2; CDR3aa: ASRALGTGRTGELF
v_gene: TRBV7-3; CDR3aa: ASSAPGQATYNEQF
v_gene: TRBV30; CDR3aa: AWSVQGGDTQY
v_gene: TRBV6-1; CDR3aa: ASGEGLRNYGYT
v_gene: TRBV27; CDR3aa: ASSLTGVNYGYT
v_gene: TRBV5-1; CDR3aa: ASRIDQETQY
v_gene: TRBV25-1; CDR3aa: ASSEHRAGQGINEQY
v_gene: TRBV28; CDR3aa: ASRPTGVDGYT
v_gene: TRBV4-2; CDR3aa: ASSQDITGTRGEKLF
v_gene: TRBV11-2; CDR3aa: ASSLGRLGQETQY
v_gene: TRBV14; CDR3aa: ASSLAGADEQY
v_gene: TRBV5-1; CDR3aa: ASSPPQAPYEQY
v_gene: TRBV6-5; CDR3aa: ASSYSGQKVYGQY
v_gene: TRBV7-8; CDR3aa: ASRVRGTTNEKLF
v_gene: TRBV4-2; CDR3aa: ASSQGPQGGAF
v_gene: TRBV6-5; CDR3aa: ASSLTPGQGTEAF
v_gene: TRBV19; CDR3aa: ASSLGLAGASSTDTQY
v_gene: TRBV11-2; CDR3aa: ASSFDTNTEAF
v_gene: TRBV15; CDR3aa: ATSRETGSTAPYEQY
v_gene: TRBV6-1; CDR3aa: ASSSGTGLGTQY
v_gene: TRBV4-2; CDR3aa: ASSQDSGYNEQF
v_gene: TRBV5-6; CDR3aa: ASSGTTGELF
v_gene: TRBV15; CDR3aa: ATSRDLRQGAFTDTQY
v_gene: TRBV9; CDR3aa: ASSPYGVTSGGAYEQF
v_gene: TRBV21-1; CDR3aa: ASSKVRPRTNEKLF
v_gene: TRBV7-6; CDR3aa: ASSDRAGGKLF
v_gene: TRBV7-9; CDR3aa: ASSSKPRTGGNIQY